This T cell receptor (beta chain) was found in a study of beta chain features in type 1 diabetes. Every isolated RNA sample was fully reverse transcribed, so sequencing captured expressed TCRB transcripts. The assay was immunoSEQ multiplex PCR, and TCRdb's table has in-frame clones only and misses some. The sample records some 180,000 clones, 10% to 15% being singletons. This clone was found a few times. CDR1 is MNHNS and CDR2 is SASEGT in the germline V gene. The CDR3 covers 15 residues. The V end lost 7 bases, the J end lost 6 bases, and 20 bases lay between the germline ends. Sequencing input: central memory CD4+ T cells from blood. The sequence derives from a woman aged 18-35 years in good health. The chain is built from TRBV6-1 and TRBJ2-3, with D possibly TRBD2 on 6 matching bases. In nucleotides, the CDR3 is TGTGCCAGCATCCGCTTCTCCGGGGGTAGCGATACGCAGTATTTT. It specifies CASIRFSGGSDTQYF.